This TCR beta chain is drawn from a study of CD8 T cells in ankylosing spondylitis. In regard to this clonotype: Its antigen remains unknown.

The study, taken as a whole, reports: Disease-linked clones had a CD8+ phenotype and relatively low frequency in peripheral blood. Previous work reported some of these motif variants in the synovial fluid and blood of reactive arthritis.

The CDR3 loop spans 15 amino acids. The ends were cut back, 2 bases at V and 6 bases at J, with 13 bases in the middle. CDR1 LNHNV and CDR2 YYDKDF come from the germline V gene (reference sequence). TCRdb fed the 5' RACE reads into MiXCR, producing one record per CDR3 protein. The profile shows about 200,000 distinct CDR3 sequences, 9.5% to 15% of them singletons. The sample consisted of blood, either unsorted or a sorted T cell fraction (not recorded which). This clonotype was sampled from a male donor with ankylosing spondylitis or in good health (not recorded which). The chain joins TRBV15 to TRBJ2-2, with D maybe TRBD1 (6 bases). The CDR3 nucleotides are TGTGCCACCAGCAGACGGACAGTGGGGGCCGGGGAGCTGTTTTTT. Translated: CATSRRTVGAGELFF.